The present TCR beta chain was sequenced within a study of T cell responses to AZD1222 COVID-19 vaccine. The study's findings and limits: None of the repertoires were sampled until the peak T cell response had passed. Variant regions that are unmutated are reportedly the target of nearly half of spike-specific TCRs. White British donors predominated, females outnumbered males, and clonal diversity was possibly underestimated.

Comment on this clone: Antigen: not known.

Libraries were prepared by immunoSEQ multiplex PCR; TCRdb keeps only in-frame clonotypes and omits some of them. Among 55,000 to 65,000 clones, roughly three quarters were seen once, and the ten largest hold 5%. The ends were cut back, 3 bases at V and 0 bases at J, with 17 bases in the middle. Germline-derived CDR1 and CDR2 are WSHSY and SAAADI. This CDR3 spans 18 amino acids. Sequenced material: peripheral blood, taken 28 days after the second AZD1222 dose. This clonotype was obtained from an adult who received the AZD1222 COVID-19 vaccine. The J gene is TRBJ2-2, the V gene TRBV10-2, with TRBD2 as a possible D gene (5 bases). Here the CDR3 DNA reads TGCGCCAGCAGTGAACATCCAGGCGGGTCTGCGAACACCGGGGAGCTGTTTTTT. Encoded protein: CASSEHPGGSANTGELFF.